A selection of T cell receptor beta chains follows, all from one sample in a study of early T cells in non-severe SARS-CoV-2 infection. TCRdb independently ran MiXCR on the 5' RACE reads; one entry per CDR3 protein. The sample has 50,000 or so distinct CDR3 sequences, around 13% seen once. The source material was whole blood. Every receptor here comes from an adult who was a healthcare worker with PCR-confirmed SARS-CoV-2 infection or an uninfected control (not recorded which). Both conserved end residues are trimmed from each CDR3. Fields, in order: D gene, V gene, CDR3 protein. D genes are given only for firm matches.

>NA|TRBV30
AWTGNNEKLF
>NA|TRBV7-2
ASSLDLGTQY
>NA|TRBV11-2
ASSLEGELF
>NA|TRBV7-3
ASSSGTPLATGELF
>TRBD1|TRBV11-2
ASSWSGQGEETQY
>TRBD2|TRBV11-2
ASSFPPSGGYEQY
>TRBD1|TRBV3-1
ASSKGQGGQPQH
>NA|TRBV25-1
ASSRKGISGANVLT
>NA|TRBV5-5
ASGRRADSGNTIY
>NA|TRBV29-1
SVMMDSPETQY
>NA|TRBV29-1
SVEGSTDTQY
>NA|TRBV5-5
ASSLSNSPLH
>NA|TRBV7-9
ASSLPNTGELF
>NA|TRBV25-1
ASSEGLASAYEQY
>NA|TRBV5-1
ASMETGSNTGELF
>NA|TRBV20-1
SARIGGGANTEAF
>TRBD2|TRBV12-3/TRBV12-4
ASSSTSGPSYNEQF
>NA|TRBV12-3/TRBV12-4
ASSLSAGGANTEAF
>NA|TRBV3-2
ASSKQGQGRTEAF
>NA|TRBV29-1
SVIWSITGELF
>NA|TRBV6-6
ASSYWRGARNTGELF
>NA|TRBV29-1
SVEGGDTQY
>TRBD1|TRBV7-9
ASSRTGAEKLF
>NA|TRBV20-1
SARQHGRAEAF
>TRBD2|TRBV5-1
ASSLGLAGEDTQY
>NA|TRBV29-1
SVVRTDNEQF
>NA|TRBV7-8
ASSPEFSPEKLF
>NA|TRBV10-3
AISESPGTYYGYT
>NA|TRBV4-2
ASSQDGVGTEAF
>TRBD2|TRBV20-1
SARQAGVGTQY
>NA|TRBV21-1
ASSRGNYGYT
>NA|TRBV27
ASTGRDTEAF
>NA|TRBV9
ASSAPTRGLNTDTQY
>NA|TRBV3-1
ASSRGLYGYT
>NA|TRBV15
ATSIGGKLGTEAF
>NA|TRBV5-1
ASSGAAGRVHEQY
>NA|TRBV29-1
SVSQGFGGEQY
>TRBD1|TRBV7-2
ASSLGAWTGTDGYT
>NA|TRBV11-2
ASRRDEETQY
>TRBD1|TRBV6-4
ASSMSGQGADTQY
>NA|TRBV13
ASSSGDPLAKNIQY
>NA|TRBV20-1
SARDINIAAYNEQF
>TRBD1|TRBV20-1
SAGRLTGGSTEAF